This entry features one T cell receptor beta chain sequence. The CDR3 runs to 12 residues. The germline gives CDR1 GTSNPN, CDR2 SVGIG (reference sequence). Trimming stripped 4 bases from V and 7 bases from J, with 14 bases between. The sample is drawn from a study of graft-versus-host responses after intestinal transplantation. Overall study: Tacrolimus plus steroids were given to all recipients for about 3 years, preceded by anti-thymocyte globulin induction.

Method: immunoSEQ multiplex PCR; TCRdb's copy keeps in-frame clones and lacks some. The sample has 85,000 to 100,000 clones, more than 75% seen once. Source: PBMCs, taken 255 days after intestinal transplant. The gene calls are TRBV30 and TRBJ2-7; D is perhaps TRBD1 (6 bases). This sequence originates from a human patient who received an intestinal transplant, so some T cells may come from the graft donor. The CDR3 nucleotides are TGTGCCTGGAATACAGGGTTAGGGGAGCAGTACTTC. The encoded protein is CAWNTGLGEQYF.